The clone carrying this T cell receptor beta chain was detected a few times. As yet, its antigen is unknown. Reverse transcription of all isolated RNA meant that expressed TCRB transcripts were sequenced. Produced via immunoSEQ multiplex PCR; TCRdb's table is partial and in-frame only. The sample lists approximately 730,000 clones, around an eighth seen once, with less than 0.025% in the top ten. Stem cell-like memory, regulatory, central memory and naive CD4+ cells were sorted via CD45RO/CCR7/CD25/CD127/CD95/CD27. This sample is part of a study of beta chain features in type 1 diabetes. About the study: All samples combined gave just under 110 million sorted cells for examination. Study-level points and caveats: Patients and controls would be equally affected if PCR favored shorter templates. For Type 1 diabetes patients, all four CD4+ subsets carried TCRB CDR3s that were moderately but significantly shorter.

Sequencing used naive CD4+ T cells from blood. This clonotype was obtained from a man between 18 and 35 years old with type 1 diabetes.

The chain's CDR3 is CASSLTGLSDEKLFF. CDR3 bases: TGTGCCAGCTCACTAACAGGGCTCTCGGATGAAAAACTGTTTTTT. The chain links TRBV18 to TRBJ1-4; TRBD1 is a possible D gene (6 bases). The CDR3 runs to 15 residues. Trimming removed 4 bases from V and 6 bases from J, with 15 bases in between. Germline V lookup: CDR1 KGHSH, CDR2 LQKENI.